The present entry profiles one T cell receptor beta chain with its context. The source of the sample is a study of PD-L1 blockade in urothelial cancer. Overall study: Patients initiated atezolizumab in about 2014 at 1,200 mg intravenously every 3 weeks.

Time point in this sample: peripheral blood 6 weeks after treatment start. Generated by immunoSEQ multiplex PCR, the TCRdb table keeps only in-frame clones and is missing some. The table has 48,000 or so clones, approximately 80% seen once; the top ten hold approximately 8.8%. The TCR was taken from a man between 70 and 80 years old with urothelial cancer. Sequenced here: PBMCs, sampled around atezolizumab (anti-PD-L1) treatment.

CDR3 region: CASSPDNTDTQYF. DNA of the CDR3: TGTGCCAGCAGCCCGGACAACACAGATACGCAGTATTTT. V gene TRBV27 combines with J gene TRBJ2-3, with D tentatively TRBD1 (5 bases). The CDR3 runs 13 residues. CDR1 and CDR2 from the germline V gene are MNHEY and SMNVEV (reference sequence). The V gene lost 6 bases and the J gene lost 2 bases, with 9 bases spanning the gap.